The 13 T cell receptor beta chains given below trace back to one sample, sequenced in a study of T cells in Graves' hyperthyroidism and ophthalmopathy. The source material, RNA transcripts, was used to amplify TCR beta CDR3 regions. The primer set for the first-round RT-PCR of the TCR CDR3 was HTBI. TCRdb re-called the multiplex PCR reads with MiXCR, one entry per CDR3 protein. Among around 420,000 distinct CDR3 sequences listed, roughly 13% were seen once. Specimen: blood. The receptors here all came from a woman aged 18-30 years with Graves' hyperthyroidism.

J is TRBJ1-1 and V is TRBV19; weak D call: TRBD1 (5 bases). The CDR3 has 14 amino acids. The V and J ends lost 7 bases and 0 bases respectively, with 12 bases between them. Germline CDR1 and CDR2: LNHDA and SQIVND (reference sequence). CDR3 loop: CASNDRGMNTEAFF. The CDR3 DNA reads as TGTGCCAGTAATGATCGGGGCATGAACACTGAAGCTTTCTTT.

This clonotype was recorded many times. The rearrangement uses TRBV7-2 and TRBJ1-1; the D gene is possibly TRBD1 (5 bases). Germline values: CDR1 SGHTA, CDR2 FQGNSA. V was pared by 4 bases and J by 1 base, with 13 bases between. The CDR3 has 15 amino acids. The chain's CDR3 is CASSSTGGGNTEAFF. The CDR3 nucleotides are TGTGCCAGCAGCTCCACGGGGGGGGGGAACACTGAAGCTTTCTTT. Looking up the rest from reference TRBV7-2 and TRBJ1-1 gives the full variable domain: GAGVSQSPSNKVTEKGKDVELRCDPISGHTALYWYRQSLGQGLEFLIYFQGNSAPDKSGLPSDRFSAERTGGSVSTLTIQRTQQEDSAVYLCASSSTGGGNTEAFFGQGTRLTVV.

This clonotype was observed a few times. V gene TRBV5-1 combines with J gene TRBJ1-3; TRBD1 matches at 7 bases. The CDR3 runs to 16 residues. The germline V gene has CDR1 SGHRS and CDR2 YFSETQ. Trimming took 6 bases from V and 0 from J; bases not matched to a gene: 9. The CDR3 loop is CASTRDRLSSGNTIYF. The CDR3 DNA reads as TGCGCCAGCACCCGGGACAGACTCAGCTCTGGAAACACCATATATTTT. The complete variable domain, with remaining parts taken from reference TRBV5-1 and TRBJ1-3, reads KAGVTQTPRYLIKTRGQQVTLSCSPISGHRSVSWYQQTPGQGLQFLFEYFSETQRNKGNFPGRFSGRQFSNSRSEMNVSTLELGDSALYLCASTRDRLSSGNTIYFGEGSWLTVV.

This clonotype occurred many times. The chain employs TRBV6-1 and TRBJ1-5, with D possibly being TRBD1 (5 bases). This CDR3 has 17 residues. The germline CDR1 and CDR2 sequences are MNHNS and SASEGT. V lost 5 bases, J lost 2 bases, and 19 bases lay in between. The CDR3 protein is CASSRSGRDIGNQPQHF. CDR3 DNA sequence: TGTGCCAGCAGTCGTTCGGGGCGCGATATCGGCAATCAGCCCCAGCATTTT.

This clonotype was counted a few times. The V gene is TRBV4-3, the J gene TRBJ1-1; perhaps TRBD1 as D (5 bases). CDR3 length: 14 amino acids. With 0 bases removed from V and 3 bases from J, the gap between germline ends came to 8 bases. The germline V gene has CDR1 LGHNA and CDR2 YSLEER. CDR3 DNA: TGCGCCAGCAGCCAAGAGAGAGGGGACACTGAAGCTTTCTTT. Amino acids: CASSQERGDTEAFF.

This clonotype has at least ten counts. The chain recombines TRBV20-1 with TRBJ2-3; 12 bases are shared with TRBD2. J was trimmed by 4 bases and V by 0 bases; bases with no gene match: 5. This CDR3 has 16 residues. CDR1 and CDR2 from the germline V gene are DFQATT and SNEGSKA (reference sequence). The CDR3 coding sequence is TGCAGTGCTAGAGAAAGACTAGCGGGAGTTGCAGATACGCAGTATTTT. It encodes CSARERLAGVADTQYF.

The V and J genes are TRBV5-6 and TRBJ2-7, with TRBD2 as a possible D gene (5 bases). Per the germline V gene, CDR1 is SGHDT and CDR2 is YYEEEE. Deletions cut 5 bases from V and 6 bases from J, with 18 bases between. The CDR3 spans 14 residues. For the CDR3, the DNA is TGTGCCAGCAGTTCGTCAAGCGGACGGGTCGAGCAGTACTTC. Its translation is CASSSSSGRVEQYF.

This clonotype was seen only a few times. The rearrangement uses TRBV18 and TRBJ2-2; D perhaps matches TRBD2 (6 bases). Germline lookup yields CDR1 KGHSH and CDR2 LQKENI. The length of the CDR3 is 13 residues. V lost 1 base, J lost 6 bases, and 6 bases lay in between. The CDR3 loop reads CASSPRLAGELFF. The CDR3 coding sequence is TGTGCCAGCTCACCACGACTAGCCGGGGAGCTGTTTTTT.

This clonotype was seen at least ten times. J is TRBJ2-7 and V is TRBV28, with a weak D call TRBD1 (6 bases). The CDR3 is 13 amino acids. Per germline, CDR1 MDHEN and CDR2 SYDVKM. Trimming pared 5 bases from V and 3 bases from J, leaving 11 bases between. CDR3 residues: CASSPGTYYEQYF. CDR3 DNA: TGTGCCAGCAGTCCCGGGACATACTACGAGCAGTACTTC.

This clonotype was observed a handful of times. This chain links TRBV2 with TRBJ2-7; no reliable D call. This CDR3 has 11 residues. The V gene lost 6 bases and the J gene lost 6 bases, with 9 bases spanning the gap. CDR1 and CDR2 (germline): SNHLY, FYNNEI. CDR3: CASRDLTEQYF. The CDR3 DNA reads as TGTGCCAGCAGGGATCTTACCGAGCAGTACTTC.

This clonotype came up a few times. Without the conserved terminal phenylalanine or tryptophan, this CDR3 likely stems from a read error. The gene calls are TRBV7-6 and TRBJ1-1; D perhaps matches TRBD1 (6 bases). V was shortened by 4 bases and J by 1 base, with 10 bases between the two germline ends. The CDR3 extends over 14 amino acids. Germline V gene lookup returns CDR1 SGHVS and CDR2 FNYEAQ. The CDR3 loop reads CASSSGHSNTEAFL. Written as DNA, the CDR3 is TGTGCCAGCAGCTCGGGACACTCGAACACTGAAGCTTTCCTT.

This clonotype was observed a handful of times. The CDR3, as DNA: TGCAGTGCTGGCGAGACTAGCGGGAGGGTAACGCAGTATTTT. It specifies CSAGETSGRVTQYF. The gene calls are TRBV20-1 and TRBJ2-3; 14 nucleotides match TRBD2. Germline V lookup: CDR1 DFQATT, CDR2 SNEGSKA (reference sequence). The length of the CDR3 is 14 residues. V lost 5 bases, J lost 9 bases, and 7 bases stayed unmatched.

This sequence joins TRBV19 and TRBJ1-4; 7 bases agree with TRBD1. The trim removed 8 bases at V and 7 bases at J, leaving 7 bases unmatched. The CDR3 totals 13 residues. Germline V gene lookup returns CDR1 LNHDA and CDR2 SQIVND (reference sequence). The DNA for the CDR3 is TGTGCCAGTGCAACAGGGGTTGGTGAAAAACTGTTTTTT. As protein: CASATGVGEKLFF.